The text below deals with one TCR beta chain. The sample comes from a study of blood T cells in healthy people across ages. Alongside a J-beta primer mix, a sample-barcoded 5' primer served in a second PCR lasting about 6 to 11 cycles. TCRdb re-analysed the 5' RACE reads in MiXCR, keeping a single row per CDR3 protein. This table holds about 1,400,000 distinct CDR3 sequences, approximately 63% found once. Trimming took 3 bases from V and 9 from J, leaving 24 bases between them. This CDR3 spans 16 amino acids. Germline CDR1 reads SGHAT; CDR2 reads FQDESV (reference sequence). The chain couples TRBV11-1 to TRBJ2-7; D may be TRBD1 (6 bases). The receptor was derived from a man aged 18-30 years in good health. The sample taken for sequencing was blood. CDR3 bases: TGTGCCAGCAGCTTCGGTGAGACCGGGACAAGGAGCGGGCAGTACTTC. Residues: CASSFGETGTRSGQYF.